This T cell receptor beta chain was recovered during a study of long-term antiretroviral therapy in people with HIV (dated by TCRdb to between 2021 and 2023). Some background on the complete study: The earliest samples were collected roughly a decade before the 2015 WHO recommendation for immediate ART, at a time when ART was usually postponed until CD4 counts fell. A total of 150 to 200 cryopreserved PBMC samples were contributed to the cohort by 30 adults with confirmed HIV infection, with samples collected serially over a mean of 6 years (range 1-12). About 40% of the roughly 30 participants with HIV were female. No cross-contamination during QIAcube processing turned up in test extractions that ran a monoclonal T-cell line alongside 30 or so polyclonal samples. Whether ART initiation and durable HIV suppression were associated with changes in peripheral blood TRB repertoire composition and diversity was tested in a retrospective serial study.

The immunoSEQ hsTCRB v3.0 assay was used at survey level resolution to sequence the TRB variable region. The target sequencing depth for TRB was 40,000-50,000 T-cell genomes per sample. TRB libraries were pooled and sequenced on an Illumina MiSeq using a v3 150-cycle kit. The paper's data handling went like this. Analysis of repertoires was carried out in R inside a reproducible Nextflow workflow spanning QC, data transformation and analysis. Custom analyses were implemented in LymphoSeq2, an R package for AIRR-Seq data exploration. A few samples that yielded fewer than 5000 total TRB sequences were excluded, so that fewer than 200 HIV repertoires were analyzed. Among the approximately 200 retained HIV repertoires, roughly 60 were collected before ART initiation and over 120 were collected after ART initiation. Each repertoire was downsampled to 5000 TRB nucleotide sequences, and summary statistics were averaged across 100 downsampling iterations. The analysis kept only TRB sequences whose CDR3 regions were at least seven amino acids long. A Shannon entropy-derived clonality score and the Gini coefficient were used to measure diversity. In the repertoire networks, any two of the top 5000 CDR3 amino acid sequences were connected whenever the two sequences differed by an edit distance of one. For TRB CDR3 amino acid sequences, GLIPH2 was used to predict antigen specificity groups and MHC restriction. To flag known associations with CMV, EBV, HIV or tissue antigens, CDR3 amino acid sequences were compared against VDJdb and McPAS-TCR. Pre-ART, post-ART and control groups were compared with Wilcoxon signed-rank tests and Holm-Bonferroni correction. TCRdb's version of the immuneACCESS table is confined to in-frame rearrangements and falls short of the full clone set. An unresolved V gene accounts for under half of the shortfall where checked; the remainder is of unknown origin. The V and J calls and clone size were taken over from that table, and D and trimming were inferred from the DNA. Recorded for this sample are about 24,000 clones; approximately 77% of them occurred a single time. Approximately 5.7% of the sample is held by the ten biggest clonotypes.

As regards this clone: Which antigen it targets is not known. No qualities accompany the bases; no much larger clone lies one base away.

The CDR3 goes from the cysteine to the phenylalanine over 14 residues. The kept DNA is CDR3 alone, 42 bases in frame from the first base. V sheds 5 bases and J sheds 4 bases, leaving 14 bases between their ends. From a lookup of the germline V gene (reference sequence), CDR1 and CDR2 are LNHDA and SQIVND. Participants were included only if at least one PBMC sample before ART initiation and at least two post-ART samples were available. Treatment was received in the United States of America by all participants with HIV. Before DNA extraction, cryopreserved samples of about 0.95-11 million PBMC were thawed and then washed. At the time of the earliest PBMC sample, participants with HIV were aged between roughly 20 and 55 years. PBMC samples were contributed by each participant from 1-4 timepoints before ART initiation and 2-8 timepoints after ART initiation, with a median of 7 samples. For every participant, serial HIV viral load, CD4+ T-cell count, ART history and demographic data were obtained. Genomic DNA was extracted from unsorted PBMC with a Qiagen kit on a QIAcube, processed in batches of 12 samples.

Points the paper makes about the study in general: ART initiation was associated with a significant increase in TRB diversity, but diversity stayed significantly below transplant donor controls even after long-term ART. Narrower CDR3 length ranges were observed in HIV repertoires than in controls, and an antigen-experienced repertoire with only a slight naive shift after ART was suggested by the network structure. Because cell numbers in pre-ART samples were limited, unsorted PBMC were profiled instead of sorted CD4+ and CD8+ T cells. The samples span the years 2004 to 2017, and the ART regimens used may be less effective than current regimens. No data were available on ART adherence, viral resistance or therapy changes, limiting inferences about post-ART repertoire changes. Because PBMC availability was limited, only the TCR beta chain was sequenced, with no alpha chain pairing. The repertoire was dominated across all time points by expanded TRB clones identified before ART initiation, although this dominance was seen to fluctuate and to decrease in many PLHIV after ART.

This TCR derives from a young man with HIV. The rearrangement joined TRBV19 to TRBJ1-2; tentative D gene TRBD1, with 5 bases matching. The sequencing used unsorted PBMCs, collected 4.4 years after starting antiretroviral therapy. CDR3 loop: CASSPSGEPYGYTF. The nucleotide sequence reads as follows: TGTGCCAGTAGTCCCTCGGGGGAACCCTATGGCTACACCTTC.